These 5 T cell receptor beta chains came from one sample sequenced in a study of blood T cell repertoires in COVID-19. Sequencing was performed with immunoSEQ multiplex PCR; in TCRdb, only in-frame clones are kept and a portion is missing. The sample shows roughly 140,000 clones, approximately 87% of them seen only once. Sequencing was performed on peripheral blood. Receptor source: a woman in her forties with acute or convalescent COVID-19.

The V gene is TRBV30, the J gene TRBJ1-3; D is possibly TRBD1 (6 bases). Germline values: CDR1 GTSNPN, CDR2 SVGIG (reference sequence). V lost 2 bases to trimming and J lost 0 bases, with 11 bases between them. This CDR3 contains 15 residues. The CDR3: CAWSPGTSSGNTIYF. CDR3 nucleotide sequence: TGTGCCTGGAGTCCCGGGACAAGCTCTGGAAACACCATATATTTT.

The V call is TRBV27, the J call TRBJ2-2; 8 bases match TRBD2. Germline-derived CDR1 and CDR2 are MNHEY and SMNVEV (reference sequence). CDR3 length: 16 amino acids. Losses at the gene ends were 6 bases for V and 5 bases for J; bases not matched to a gene: 11. The CDR3 DNA reads TGTGCCAGCAGATCGTACGGGGGGGGCAGTACCGGGGAGCTGTTTTTT. This encodes CASRSYGGGSTGELFF.

The genes are TRBV19 and TRBJ1-1; 7 bases line up with TRBD1. Germline trimming cut 1 base from V and 0 bases from J; bases unmatched to any gene: 5. The germline V gene has CDR1 LNHDA and CDR2 SQIVND (reference sequence). CDR3 length equals 16 residues. The CDR3: CASSIAPGQMNTEAFF. As DNA, the CDR3 is TGTGCCAGTAGTATAGCCCCGGGACAGATGAACACTGAAGCTTTCTTT.

This clone was seen just once. The chain joins TRBV4-3 to TRBJ2-2; possible D gene TRBD2, 5 bases. The V gene lost 0 bases and the J gene lost 6 bases, with 11 bases spanning the gap. This CDR3 spans 15 amino acids. The V gene's germline CDR1 is LGHNA and CDR2 YSLEER. CDR3 nucleotides: TGCGCCAGCAGCCAAGATTCGCGGGTCCCCGGGGAGCTGTTTTTT. Its protein product is CASSQDSRVPGELFF.

This rearrangement joins TRBV7-2 to TRBJ1-2; TRBD1 matches at 7 bases. Germline loops: CDR1 SGHTA, CDR2 FQGNSA. The CDR3 runs to 17 residues. The V gene end was trimmed by 1 base and the J gene end by 6 bases; junction bases not matched to a gene: 14. This chain's CDR3 is CASSLDLLGAQGDGYTF. CDR3 bases: TGTGCCAGCAGCTTAGACCTCCTTGGAGCTCAGGGGGATGGCTACACCTTC.